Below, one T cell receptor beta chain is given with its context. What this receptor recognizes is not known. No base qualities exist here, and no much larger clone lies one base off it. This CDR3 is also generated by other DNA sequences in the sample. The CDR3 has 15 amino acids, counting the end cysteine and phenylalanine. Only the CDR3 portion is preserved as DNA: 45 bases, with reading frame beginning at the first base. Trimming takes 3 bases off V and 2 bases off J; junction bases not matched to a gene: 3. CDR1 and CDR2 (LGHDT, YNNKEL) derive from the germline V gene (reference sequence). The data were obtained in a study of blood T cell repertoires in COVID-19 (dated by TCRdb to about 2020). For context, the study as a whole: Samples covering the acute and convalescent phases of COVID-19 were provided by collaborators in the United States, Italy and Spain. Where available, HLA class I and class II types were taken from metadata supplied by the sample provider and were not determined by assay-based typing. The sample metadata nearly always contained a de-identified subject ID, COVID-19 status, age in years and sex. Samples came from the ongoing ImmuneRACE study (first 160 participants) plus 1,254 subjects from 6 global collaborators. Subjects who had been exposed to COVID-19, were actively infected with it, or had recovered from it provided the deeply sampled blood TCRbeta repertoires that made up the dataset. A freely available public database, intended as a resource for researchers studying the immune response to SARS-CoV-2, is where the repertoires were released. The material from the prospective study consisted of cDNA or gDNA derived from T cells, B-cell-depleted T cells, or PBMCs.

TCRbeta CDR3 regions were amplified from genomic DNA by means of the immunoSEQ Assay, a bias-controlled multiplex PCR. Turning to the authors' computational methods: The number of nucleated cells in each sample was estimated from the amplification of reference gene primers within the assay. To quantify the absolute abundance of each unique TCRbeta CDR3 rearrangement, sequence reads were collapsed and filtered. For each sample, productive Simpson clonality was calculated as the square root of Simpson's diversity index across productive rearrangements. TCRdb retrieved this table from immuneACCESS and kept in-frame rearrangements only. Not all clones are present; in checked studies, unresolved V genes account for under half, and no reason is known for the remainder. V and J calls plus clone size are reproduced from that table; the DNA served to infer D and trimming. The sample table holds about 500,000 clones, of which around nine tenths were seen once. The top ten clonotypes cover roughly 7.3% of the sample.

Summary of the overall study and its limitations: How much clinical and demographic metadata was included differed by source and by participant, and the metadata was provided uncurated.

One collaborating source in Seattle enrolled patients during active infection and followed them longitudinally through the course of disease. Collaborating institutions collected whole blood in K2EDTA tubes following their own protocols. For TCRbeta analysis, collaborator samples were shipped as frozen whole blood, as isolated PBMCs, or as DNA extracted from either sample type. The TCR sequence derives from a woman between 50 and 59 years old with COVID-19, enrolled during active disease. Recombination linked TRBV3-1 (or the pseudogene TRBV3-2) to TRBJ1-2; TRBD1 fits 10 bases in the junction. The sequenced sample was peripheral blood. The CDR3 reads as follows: CASSQPGQGNYGYTF. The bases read TGTGCCAGCAGCCAGCCGGGACAGGGGAACTATGGCTACACCTTC.